Listed here are 9 T cell receptor beta chains from one sample, sequenced in a study of early stage breast cancer tumors. This table comes from immunoSEQ multiplex PCR, and its TCRdb copy is limited to in-frame clones, with some not included. The sample includes about 9,000 clones, 71% of them seen just once. Input material: normal breast tissue next to the tumor. The receptors originated from a person in their sixties or seventies with breast cancer.

This clone has only one observation. The rearrangement links TRBV11-2 to TRBJ2-7, with TRBD2 as a possible D gene (5 bases). Germline V CDR1 and CDR2: SGHAT, FQNNGV. V was clipped by 3 bases and J by 3 bases, with 12 bases between them. The CDR3 runs 14 residues. CDR3 residues: CASSLRTGSYEQYF. The CDR3, as DNA: TGTGCCAGCAGCTTGAGGACGGGGAGCTACGAGCAGTACTTC.

The V and J genes are TRBV11-3 and TRBJ2-3; D not resolved. The V end was cut by 11 bases, the J end by 0 bases, with 9 bases between. The CDR3 is 12 amino acids. CDR1 is SGHNT and CDR2 is YENEEA in the germline V gene. The CDR3 protein is CASTVSTDTQYF. The DNA of the CDR3 is TGTGCCTCCACGGTTAGCACAGATACGCAGTATTTT.

The chain employs TRBV7-2 and TRBJ2-2, with unresolved D. V lost 5 bases and J lost 7, with 11 bases in between. The CDR3 spans 13 residues. CDR1 is SGHTA and CDR2 is FQGNSA in the germline V gene. This CDR3 is CASSQTQIGELFF. The CDR3 bases are TGTGCCAGCAGCCAGACACAGATCGGGGAGCTGTTTTTT.

This chain links TRBV15 with TRBJ2-1, with 7 positions matching TRBD1. With V trimmed by 1 base and J by 5 bases, 11 bases remained unmatched. The CDR3 contains 17 residues. In germline, CDR1 is LNHNV, CDR2 YYDKDF (reference sequence). The CDR3 is CATSRAATGYGNNEQFF. In DNA, the CDR3 is TGTGCCACCAGCAGAGCCGCGACAGGGTATGGAAACAATGAGCAGTTCTTC.

The chain couples TRBV5-1 to TRBJ2-3, with D maybe TRBD2 (7 bases). The CDR3 is 14 residues long. Germline V gene sequence: CDR1 SGHRS, CDR2 YFSETQ. With 4 bases removed from V and 5 bases from J, the gap between germline ends came to 14 bases. This chain's CDR3 is CASSGGAGGDTQYF. As DNA, the CDR3 is TGCGCCAGCAGCGGGGGGGCCGGCGGAGATACGCAGTATTTT.

The rearrangement uses TRBV5-1 and TRBJ2-1; TRBD1 matches 12 bases. The germline V gene has CDR1 SGHRS and CDR2 YFSETQ. With 0 bases clipped from V and 8 bases from J, the junction kept 6 bases outside the gene matches. CDR3 length equals 16 residues. CDR3 nucleotide sequence: TGCGCCAGCAGCTTGGGGGACAGGGGGCGTCGGGATGAGCAGTTCTTC. As protein: CASSLGDRGRRDEQFF.

The count of this clone is one. The genes are TRBV28 and TRBJ2-2; 12 nucleotides match TRBD2. Looked up from germline, CDR1 is MDHEN and CDR2 is SYDVKM. This CDR3 is built from 16 residues. V was clipped by 9 bases and J by 4 bases; unmatched bases: 9. As DNA, the CDR3 is TGTGCCAGTAGGGACTCACTAGCGGGAGGCACCGGGGAGCTGTTTTTT. Residues: CASRDSLAGGTGELFF. Full variable domain (remainder filled in from reference TRBV28 and TRBJ2-2): DVKVTQSSRYLVKRTGEKVFLECVQDMDHENMFWYRQDPGLGLRLIYFSYDVKMKEKGDIPEGYSVSREKKERFSLILESASTNQTSMYLCASRDSLAGGTGELFFGEGSRLTVL.

The chain's CDR3 is CASSQEMAGKTNEKLFF. The CDR3 coding sequence is TGCGCCAGCAGCCAAGAGATGGCAGGGAAGACTAATGAAAAACTGTTTTTT. The rearrangement uses TRBV4-1 and TRBJ1-4; perhaps TRBD1 as D (5 bases). The germline CDR1 and CDR2 sequences are MGHRA and YSYEKL. This CDR3 contains 17 residues. V gave up 0 bases and J gave up 2 bases, with 13 bases separating them.

This clone was counted only a few times. V and J are TRBV14 and TRBJ2-2; 10 positions agree with TRBD2. Trimming at V came to 4 bases and at J to 7 bases, leaving 12 bases not matched to a gene. The germline gives CDR1 SGHDN, CDR2 FVKESK. The CDR3 covers 17 residues. The CDR3, as DNA: TGTGCCAGCAGCCCACTTTCTAGCGGGAGAGGGGTCGGGGAGCTGTTTTTT. This codes for CASSPLSSGRGVGELFF.